The next 5 T cell receptor beta chains were all read from a single sample in a study of neoadjuvant anti-PD-1 for oral cavity cancer. Time point noted: after neoadjuvant nivolumab, at surgical resection. TCRdb keeps only in-frame clones here, not all; method: immunoSEQ multiplex PCR. The sample shows 25,000 to 40,000 clones, about 80% of them seen only once. The input for sequencing was PBMCs, taken after nivolumab (anti-PD-1) treatment. Receptors were obtained from a person aged 40-85 years with oral cavity squamous cell carcinoma.

This chain connects TRBV18 to TRBJ1-1; D ambiguous. CDR1 is KGHSH, CDR2 LQKENI, per germline. The CDR3 sequence is 15 residues long. Trimming cost V 2 bases and J 3 bases, with 13 bases left between them. The CDR3 DNA follows: TGTGCCAGCTCACCAATAACCGGTTTTGACACTGAAGCTTTCTTT. It codes for CASSPITGFDTEAFF.

This chain uses TRBV2 with TRBJ1-4, with D unresolved. The CDR3 contains 15 residues. V was cut by 6 bases and J by 7 bases, with 18 bases left in between. Germline V lookup: CDR1 SNHLY, CDR2 FYNNEI. The CDR3 DNA is TGTGCCAGCAGCTCTTCCTCCCGAGGGAGTGAAAAACTGTTTTTT. Translation gives CASSSSSRGSEKLFF.

The CDR3 region is CASSPRPGGRNQPQHF. DNA for the CDR3: TGTGCCAGTAGTCCCCGCCCAGGTGGACGCAATCAGCCCCAGCATTTT. The chain has TRBV19 and TRBJ1-5; no definite D call. Trimming removed 5 bases at V and 2 bases at J, with 16 bases between. CDR3 length equals 16 residues. Germline V lookup: CDR1 LNHDA, CDR2 SQIVND (reference sequence). Supplemented by reference TRBV19 and TRBJ1-5, the full variable domain reads DGGITQSPKYLFRKEGQNVTLSCEQNLNHDAMYWYRQDPGQGLRLIYYSQIVNDFQKGDIAEGYSVSREKKESFPLTVTSAQKNPTAFYLCASSPRPGGRNQPQHFGDGTRLSIL.

The V and J genes are TRBV21-1 and TRBJ2-7; the table's D call of TRBD1 was not tested on the DNA. TRBV21-1 is shown as a pseudogene. The CDR3 consists of 13 residues. CDR3 region: CASSSRGPYEQYF. In nucleotides, the CDR3 is TGTGCCAGCAGCAGCAGGGGACCCTACGAGCAGTACTTC.

V is TRBV11-2 and J is TRBJ2-6; D might be TRBD1 or TRBD2, each matching 5 bases. CDR1 SGHAT and CDR2 FQNNGV come from the germline V gene. Trimming took 6 bases from V and 0 from J, leaving 15 bases between them. The CDR3 is 17 residues long. The CDR3 region has the DNA TGTGCCAGCAGTACCCTGGGACGGTACTCTGGGGCCAACGTCCTGACTTTC. It is translated as CASSTLGRYSGANVLTF.